This TCR beta chain originates from a study of control samples from healthy donors and cancer patients. CDR1 MGHDK and CDR2 SYGVNS come from the germline V gene. CDR3 length equals 17 residues. V was shortened by 2 bases and J by 1 base, with 12 bases between the two germline ends. This table comes from immunoSEQ multiplex PCR, and its TCRdb copy is limited to in-frame clones, with some not included. This sample carries over 100,000 clones, around nine tenths of them seen once, and the ten largest clones take about 2.7%. This TCR came from a man aged 35 to 55 in good health. The J gene is TRBJ1-6, the V gene TRBV25-1; D is unresolved. The sequenced material came from blood. The CDR3 reads CASSEIRGGSYNSPLHF. The CDR3 region has the DNA TGTGCCAGCAGTGAAATCCGGGGTGGTTCCTATAATTCACCCCTCCACTTT.